This TCR beta chain was sequenced for a study of shared clonotypes between healthy human individuals. Investigators spread the genomic DNA of each subset evenly over several immunoSEQ plates. Sequencing was performed with immunoSEQ multiplex PCR; in TCRdb, only in-frame clones are kept and a portion is missing. Of approximately 1.5 million clones in the sample, 95% to 99% are singletons; the top ten hold about 0.45%. The germline V gene has CDR1 LNHDA and CDR2 SQIVND (reference sequence). The CDR3 runs to 17 residues. Turning to this clone: The antigen is not known. One end of the junction does not line up with germline, which may come from a read error.

Whole-study findings and limits: An expected dependence of interdonor clonotype sharing on sequencing depth was noted.

Source material: naive CD4+ T cells sorted from blood. The subset denotes: CD45RA+ positively selected. The sequence was obtained from a young man in good health. J is TRBJ2-2 and V is TRBV19; TRBD1 might be the D (6 bases). CDR3 protein: CASKVTPGQLNSGELFF. The CDR3 nucleotides are TGTGCCAGTAAGGTGACGCCGGGACAACTGAACTCCGGGGAGCTGTTTTTT. Variable domain in full (rest from reference TRBV19 and TRBJ2-2): DGGITQSPKYLFRKEGQNVTLSCEQNLNHDAMYWYRQDPGQGLRLIYYSQIVNDFQKGDIAEGYSVSREKKESFPLTVTSAQKNPTAFYLCASKVTPGQLNSGELFFGEGSRLTVL.